One sample yielded the 22 T cell receptor beta chains listed below, sequenced in a study of cytomegalovirus exposure and HLA in healthy donors. PCR was performed using 60 Vbeta and 13 Jbeta primers. Some clones are missing from TCRdb's copy, which holds only in-frame ones; the method was immunoSEQ multiplex PCR. The data show roughly 110,000 clones, 75% seen once. Source material: PBMCs. The receptors were gathered from a man in his forties in good health and CMV-seronegative.

The chain combines TRBV19 with TRBJ1-4, with TRBD1 identical over 10 bases. Germline values: CDR1 LNHDA, CDR2 SQIVND (reference sequence). Trimming at V came to 5 bases and at J to 7 bases, leaving 4 bases not matched to a gene. The CDR3 length is 14 residues. The CDR3 spells CASSPRDRGEKLFF. The CDR3 bases are TGTGCCAGTAGTCCCCGGGACAGGGGTGAAAAACTGTTTTTT.

To note about this clone: The junction and the germline gene differ at one end; a read error may be behind it. The chain recombines TRBV7-9 with TRBJ1-4; D not resolved. Germline CDR1 is SEHNR and CDR2 is FQNEAQ (reference sequence). The CDR3 is 16 amino acids. The CDR3 reads CSSTPERGGYNEKLFF. The CDR3 nucleotides are TGTTCCAGCACCCCTGAAAGAGGAGGGTATAATGAAAAACTGTTTTTT.

This clone was found a few times. The rearrangement uses TRBV28 and TRBJ1-6, with 7 positions matching TRBD1. Unmatched junction bases numbered 4, after V lost 5 bases and J lost 6 bases. The CDR3 sequence is 14 residues long. The germline gives CDR1 MDHEN, CDR2 SYDVKM. The CDR3, as DNA: TGTGCCAGCAGTCCGGACAGGATTAATTCACCCCTCCACTTT. Protein: CASSPDRINSPLHF.

With regard to this clone: At one end, the junction sequence differs from germline, possibly due to a read error. The V gene is TRBV13, the J gene TRBJ1-5; 11 positions match TRBD1. The germline gives CDR1 PRHDT, CDR2 FYEKMQ (reference sequence). CDR3 size: 17 residues. This chain's CDR3 is CASSLGTGGNSNQPQHF. The CDR3 DNA reads TGTGCCAGCAGCCTAGGGACAGGGGGAAATAGCAATCAGCCCCAGCATTTT. Full variable domain (missing parts from reference TRBV13 and TRBJ1-5): AAGVIQSPRHLIKEKRETATLKCYPIPRHDTVYWYQQGPGQDPQFLISFYEKMQSDKGSIPDRFSAQQFSDYHSELNMSSLELGDSALYFCASSLGTGGNSNQPQHFGDGTRLSIL.

This chain uses TRBV29-1 with TRBJ1-1; a weak D match, TRBD1 (5 bases). This CDR3 has 15 amino acids. Trimming pared 4 bases from V and 0 bases from J, leaving 15 bases between. CDR1 is SQVTM and CDR2 is ANQGSEA in the germline V gene. CDR3 nucleotides: TGCAGCGTTGCCAGGGATCGAAATATGAACACTGAAGCTTTCTTT. It specifies CSVARDRNMNTEAFF.

V usage is TRBV5-1 and J usage is TRBJ2-7, with a tentative D call TRBD1 (5 bases). Germline V lookup: CDR1 SGHRS, CDR2 YFSETQ. The CDR3 runs to 16 residues. The germline V and J ends were trimmed by 3 bases and 2 bases, with 18 bases remaining between them. In DNA, the CDR3 is TGCGCCAGCAGCTCTACGGTGGACACGGCAGCCTACGAGCAGTACTTC. Translated, it gives CASSSTVDTAAYEQYF.

V and J are TRBV5-1 and TRBJ2-3; 7 nucleotides align to TRBD1. The junction had 3 bases not matched to a gene; V was cut back by 2 bases and J by 0 bases. Germline V gives CDR1 SGHRS, CDR2 YFSETQ. The CDR3 covers 15 residues. CDR3 in amino acids: CASSLRQGSTDTQYF. In DNA form, the CDR3 reads TGCGCCAGCAGCTTAAGACAGGGTAGCACAGATACGCAGTATTTT.

J is TRBJ2-2 and V is TRBV11-2, with a weak D call TRBD1 (6 bases). V was pared by 8 bases and J by 0 bases, with 10 bases between. CDR3 length: 14 residues. In germline, CDR1 is SGHAT, CDR2 FQNNGV. CDR3 in amino acids: CASGAGANTGELFF. The CDR3 DNA reads TGTGCCAGCGGGGCAGGGGCGAACACCGGGGAGCTGTTTTTT.

The genes are TRBV5-4 and TRBJ1-1, with D perhaps TRBD1 (5 bases). The V gene's germline CDR1 is SGHNT and CDR2 YYREEE (reference sequence). CDR3 length: 13 residues. The V end lost 1 base, the J end lost 4 bases, and 8 bases lay between the germline ends. The CDR3 DNA sequence: TGTGCCAGCAGCTTGATCGGGGGCACTGAAGCTTTCTTT. It specifies CASSLIGGTEAFF.

The rearrangement links TRBV5-1 to TRBJ1-2; 7 bases map to TRBD1. There are 14 residues in the CDR3. CDR1 and CDR2 from the germline V gene are SGHRS and YFSETQ. Trimming at V came to 3 bases and at J to 4 bases, leaving 6 bases not matched to a gene. CDR3 DNA: TGCGCCAGCAGCTCGCGGACAGGATCCTATGGCTACACCTTC. This translates into CASSSRTGSYGYTF.

The chain uses TRBV7-2 and TRBJ2-3, with D possibly TRBD2 on 6 matching bases. The germline V gene encodes CDR1 SGHTA and CDR2 FQGNSA. The V gene lost 5 bases and the J gene lost 11 bases, with 20 bases spanning the gap. The CDR3 spans 14 residues. CDR3 DNA: TGTGCCAGCAGCCCCGGACGACGCACGGGGGAGCAGTATTTT. Translated: CASSPGRRTGEQYF. The variable domain in full, completed from reference TRBV7-2 and TRBJ2-3, reads GAGVSQSPSNKVTEKGKDVELRCDPISGHTALYWYRQSLGQGLEFLIYFQGNSAPDKSGLPSDRFSAERTGGSVSTLTIQRTQQEDSAVYLCASSPGRRTGEQYFGPGTRLTVL.

This chain connects TRBV19 to TRBJ1-6; TRBD1 agrees at 10 bases. V was pared by 6 bases and J by 13 bases, with 6 bases of the junction left unmatched. Germline assignment: CDR1 LNHDA and CDR2 SQIVND (reference sequence). CDR3 length equals 13 residues. CDR3 sequence (DNA): TGTGCCAGTAGCGGGACAGGGGAAGGTCCCCTCCACTTT. Residues: CASSGTGEGPLHF.

The chain employs TRBV5-6 and TRBJ2-3; 10 positions match TRBD2. Per germline, CDR1 SGHDT and CDR2 YYEEEE. Trimming cost V 2 bases and J 3 bases; bases outside gene matches: 6. The CDR3 has 16 residues. The CDR3 spells CASSFTGLAPTDTQYF. CDR3 sequence (DNA): TGTGCCAGCAGCTTTACGGGACTAGCGCCAACAGATACGCAGTATTTT.

The chain links TRBV2 to TRBJ2-5; D may be TRBD1 (6 bases). Trimming took 5 bases from V and 2 from J, leaving 15 bases between them. The germline CDR1 and CDR2 sequences are SNHLY and FYNNEI. The CDR3 runs 15 residues. Here the CDR3 DNA reads TGTGCCAGCAGTCGCCCGACAGGCCTACAAGAGACCCAGTACTTC. It specifies CASSRPTGLQETQYF. Combining the CDR3 with reference TRBV2 and TRBJ2-5 gives the whole variable domain EPEVTQTPSHQVTQMGQEVILRCVPISNHLYFYWYRQILGQKVEFLVSFYNNEISEKSEIFDDQFSVERPDGSNFTLKIRSTKLEDSAMYFCASSRPTGLQETQYFGPGTRLLVL.

V gene TRBV29-1 combines with J gene TRBJ2-1, with 13 bases that match TRBD2. The CDR3 runs 14 residues. The V gene end was trimmed by 6 bases and the J gene end by 9 bases; junction bases not matched to a gene: 8. Germline values: CDR1 SQVTM, CDR2 ANQGSEA. CDR3 region: CSVGTSGVGLEQFF. The CDR3 DNA is TGCAGCGTGGGGACTAGCGGGGTCGGTCTTGAGCAGTTCTTC.

This clone was seen a single time. The chain links TRBV7-6 to TRBJ2-7; D uncertain. Germline V CDR1 and CDR2: SGHVS, FNYEAQ. V was clipped by 4 bases and J by 2 bases, with 12 bases between them. This CDR3 contains 14 residues. The CDR3 sequence is CASSSLRHPYEQYF. CDR3 nucleotides: TGTGCCAGCAGCTCCCTTCGACATCCCTACGAGCAGTACTTC.

This clone was detected only a few times. J is TRBJ1-6 and V is TRBV6-1; D perhaps matches TRBD1 (5 bases). V lost 4 bases, J lost 6 bases, and 13 bases lay in between. The CDR3 is 15 amino acids. Germline-derived CDR1 and CDR2 are MNHNS and SASEGT. This chain's CDR3 is CASSGPWRGNSPLHF. CDR3 sequence (DNA): TGTGCCAGCAGTGGTCCGTGGAGGGGTAATTCACCCCTCCACTTT.

This clone came up a few times. V usage is TRBV9 and J usage is TRBJ2-3, with TRBD2 matching over 10 bases. CDR1 is SGDLS and CDR2 is YYNGEE in the germline V gene. Trimming cost V 3 bases and J 2 bases; bases outside gene matches: 6. There are 16 residues in the CDR3. This chain's CDR3 is CASSALAGPPTDTQYF. In DNA, the CDR3 is TGTGCCAGCAGCGCACTAGCGGGGCCACCCACAGATACGCAGTATTTT. Variable domain in full (rest from reference TRBV9 and TRBJ2-3): DSGVTQTPKHLITATGQRVTLRCSPRSGDLSVYWYQQSLDQGLQFLIQYYNGEERAKGNILERFSAQQFPDLHSELNLSSLELGDSALYFCASSALAGPPTDTQYFGPGTRLTVL.

V and J are TRBV19 and TRBJ1-1, with D unclear. Per germline, CDR1 LNHDA and CDR2 SQIVND (reference sequence). The CDR3 totals 13 residues. Trimming removed 10 bases at V and 0 bases at J, with 12 bases between. CDR3 bases: TGTGCCACCCGATGGCAGGTGAACACTGAAGCTTTCTTT. This sequence encodes CATRWQVNTEAFF. The entire variable domain, with the rest obtained from reference TRBV19 and TRBJ1-1, is as follows: DGGITQSPKYLFRKEGQNVTLSCEQNLNHDAMYWYRQDPGQGLRLIYYSQIVNDFQKGDIAEGYSVSREKKESFPLTVTSAQKNPTAFYLCATRWQVNTEAFFGQGTRLTVV.

The chain uses TRBV5-1 and TRBJ2-4; TRBD1 agrees at 8 bases. The germline V gene has CDR1 SGHRS and CDR2 YFSETQ. V dropped 3 bases and J dropped 8; count of bases not matched to a gene: 4. The CDR3 runs 13 residues. The CDR3 nucleotides read TGCGCCAGCAGCTCAGGGGGCGCGGACATTCAGTACTTC. Encoded protein: CASSSGGADIQYF.

This chain joins TRBV21-1 and TRBJ1-1; whether TRBD1, the table's D call, matches the DNA was not checked. TRBV21-1 is termed a pseudogene. The CDR3 extends over 16 amino acids. This chain's CDR3 is CASSKTSPGVNTEAFF. The CDR3 nucleotides read TGTGCCAGCAGCAAGACCAGTCCAGGGGTTAACACTGAAGCTTTCTTT.

The sample holds one count of this clone. The chain couples TRBV5-1 to TRBJ1-4; 8 positions match TRBD1. This CDR3 has 15 residues. V lost 4 bases to trimming and J lost 3 bases; unmatched junction nucleotides: 5. In germline, CDR1 is SGHRS, CDR2 YFSETQ. The CDR3 DNA reads as TGCGCCAGCAGCGTCAGGGGGCAGGCTAATGAAAAACTGTTTTTT. Translation gives CASSVRGQANEKLFF.